The 22 T cell receptor beta chains given below trace back to one sample, sequenced in a study of persistence of HIV-infected CD4 T cells. Their antigens remain unidentified. Sequencing used immunoSEQ version 4 in survey mode. Assay: immunoSEQ multiplex PCR; the TCRdb copy retains only in-frame clones and omits some. The data show about 40,000 clones, more than 75% seen once. Cells were stimulated with overlapping HIV-1 Gag 15-mer peptides. Sorted nonresponding memory CD4+ T cells were CD40L-negative, CD69-negative, CD45RO-high. The sequencing here drew on CD4+ T cells sorted from PBMCs after approximately 20-hour stimulation, taken from a patient who received antiretroviral therapy. All receptors derive from an adult man with HIV who was CMV-seropositive.

This clone was recorded once. This chain connects TRBV5-1 to TRBJ2-2; TRBD2 is a possible D gene (5 bases). Germline V gene sequence: CDR1 SGHRS, CDR2 YFSETQ. The V and J ends lost 0 bases and 2 bases respectively, with 8 bases between them. This CDR3 is 15 amino acids long. CDR3 DNA: TGCGCCAGCAGCTTGGACCCGGGAAACACCGGGGAGCTGTTTTTT. This encodes CASSLDPGNTGELFF.

V usage is TRBV30 and J usage is TRBJ1-2; 11 bases align to TRBD1. The CDR3 loop spans 19 amino acids. In germline, CDR1 is GTSNPN, CDR2 SVGIG (reference sequence). J gave up 4 bases and V 1 base, and 17 bases lay outside the gene matches. DNA of the CDR3: TGTGCCTGGAGTGAATTGGGACAGGGGGACTCAAGAGCTCCCTATGGCTACACCTTC. Translating it yields CAWSELGQGDSRAPYGYTF.

Written as DNA, the CDR3 is TGTGCCAGCAGCCCAGATGGGGTGCTTGGCGCCGGGGAGCTGTTTTTT. Amino acid sequence: CASSPDGVLGAGELFF. The chain combines TRBV3-1 (or the pseudogene TRBV3-2) with TRBJ2-2; D is uncertain. V lost 4 bases, J lost 6 bases, and 18 bases lay in between. CDR1 is LGHDT and CDR2 is YNNKEL in the germline V gene (reference sequence). The length of the CDR3 is 16 residues.

Comment on this clone: At one end, the junction sequence differs from germline, possibly due to a read error. The J gene is TRBJ2-5, the V gene TRBV7-7; no definite D call. The CDR3 is made up of 14 amino acids. Germline V gene data show CDR1 as SSHAT and CDR2 as FNYEAQ (reference sequence). The CDR3 coding sequence is TGTGCTAGCAGCTTATCGGTAACCCAAGAGACCCAGTACTTC. Protein product: CASSLSVTQETQYF.

The chain is built from TRBV3-1 (or the pseudogene TRBV3-2) and TRBJ2-5; tentatively, D is TRBD2 (5 bases). V lost 0 bases to trimming and J lost 5 bases, with 13 bases between them. CDR1 LGHDT and CDR2 YNNKEL come from the germline V gene (reference sequence). The CDR3 extends over 15 amino acids. The CDR3 DNA reads TGTGCCAGCAGCCAAGAGAGGGTTCGAGGGGAGACCCAGTACTTC. The encoded protein is CASSQERVRGETQYF.

V and J are TRBV30 and TRBJ2-7, with unresolved D. The length of the CDR3 is 11 residues. With 3 bases removed from V and 4 bases from J, the gap between germline ends came to 7 bases. Germline lookup yields CDR1 GTSNPN and CDR2 SVGIG (reference sequence). The CDR3 here is CAWRVLYEQYF. As DNA, the CDR3 is TGTGCCTGGAGGGTCCTTTACGAGCAGTACTTC.

The chain joins TRBV10-3 to TRBJ1-1; D is perhaps TRBD1 (5 bases). Trimming cost V 3 bases and J 2 bases, with 13 bases left between them. Germline CDR1 and CDR2: ENHRY and SYGVKD. This CDR3 is 15 amino acids long. CDR3: CAISESGRGNTEAFF. CDR3 nucleotides: TGTGCCATCAGTGAATCAGGGAGAGGTAACACTGAAGCTTTCTTT.

The chain employs TRBV28 and TRBJ2-2; tentatively, D is TRBD2 (5 bases). Germline CDR1 and CDR2: MDHEN and SYDVKM. The CDR3 is 13 amino acids. Trimming removed 8 bases at V and 9 bases at J, with 16 bases between. Here the CDR3 reads CASYSNFGRELFF. The CDR3 bases are TGTGCCAGCTATTCTAATTTCGGGAGGGAGCTGTTTTTT.

The V gene is TRBV19, the J gene TRBJ2-1; D is perhaps TRBD2 (5 bases). CDR3 length equals 15 residues. The germline gives CDR1 LNHDA, CDR2 SQIVND (reference sequence). V shed 0 bases and J shed 0 bases, with 6 bases lying between them. CDR3 bases: TGTGCCAGTAGTATAGAGGGGAGCTCCTACAATGAGCAGTTCTTC. Its protein product is CASSIEGSSYNEQFF. The full variable domain, with the rest looked up from reference TRBV19 and TRBJ2-1, is DGGITQSPKYLFRKEGQNVTLSCEQNLNHDAMYWYRQDPGQGLRLIYYSQIVNDFQKGDIAEGYSVSREKKESFPLTVTSAQKNPTAFYLCASSIEGSSYNEQFFGPGTRLTVL.

The chain is built from TRBV3-1 (or the pseudogene TRBV3-2) and TRBJ1-4, with no clear D. Germline-derived CDR1 and CDR2 are LGHDT and YNNKEL (reference sequence). This CDR3 has 12 residues. Trimming took 3 bases from V and 5 from J, leaving 4 bases between them. CDR3: CASSHRNEKLFF. The CDR3 DNA reads TGTGCCAGCAGCCACAGGAATGAAAAACTGTTTTTT.

The CDR3 sequence is CASSGGGRNTEAFF. The CDR3, as DNA: TGTGCCAGCAGCGGTGGGGGCCGGAACACTGAAGCTTTCTTT. The V call is TRBV11-1, the J call TRBJ1-1; D is possibly TRBD1 (6 bases). CDR3 length: 14 amino acids. With 5 bases removed from V and 1 base from J, the gap between germline ends came to 11 bases. Looked up from germline, CDR1 is SGHAT and CDR2 is FQDESV (reference sequence).

V is TRBV6-5 and J is TRBJ1-1; D is unresolved. The CDR3 spans 15 residues. Between the trimmed V and J ends, which lost 7 bases and 0 bases, there was a span of 15 bases. The V gene's germline CDR1 is MNHEY and CDR2 SVGAGI. CDR3 in amino acids: CASTPAGLMNTEAFF. In nucleotides, the CDR3 is TGTGCCAGCACTCCCGCCGGGCTCATGAACACTGAAGCTTTCTTT.

DNA for the CDR3: TGTGCCACCAGCAGAGATAGGGTCTTCAATCAGCCCCAGCATTTT. This sequence encodes CATSRDRVFNQPQHF. The chain uses TRBV15 and TRBJ1-5; D uncertain. V was cut by 0 bases and J by 3 bases, with 9 bases left in between. Germline V gene sequence: CDR1 LNHNV, CDR2 YYDKDF (reference sequence). The CDR3 extends over 15 amino acids.

The chain recombines TRBV19 with TRBJ1-2, with 9 bases lining up with TRBD1. The germline gives CDR1 LNHDA, CDR2 SQIVND (reference sequence). CDR3 size: 13 residues. The junction had 5 bases not matched to a gene; V was cut back by 7 bases and J by 5 bases. The CDR3 bases are TGTGCCAGTAACAACAGGGGGCGTTATGGCTACACCTTC. Protein sequence: CASNNRGRYGYTF.

The chain is built from TRBV4-1 and TRBJ2-1; 7 nucleotides align to TRBD1. From germline, CDR1 is MGHRA and CDR2 YSYEKL. The CDR3 runs 16 residues. Trimming removed 4 bases from V and 3 bases from J; junction bases left unmatched: 9. The CDR3 is CASSRSRDSYYNEQFF. The CDR3 coding sequence is TGCGCCAGCAGCCGCTCCCGGGACAGCTACTACAATGAGCAGTTCTTC.

This clone was seen a single time. The chain has TRBV7-2 and TRBJ1-6; no clear D gene. V lost 1 base and J 10 bases, leaving 11 bases between the germline ends. This CDR3 contains 14 residues. Germline lookup yields CDR1 SGHTA and CDR2 FQGNSA. CDR3 loop: CASSLEGRRSPLHF. The CDR3 bases are TGTGCCAGCAGCTTAGAAGGGAGACGGTCACCCCTCCACTTT.

The chain is built from TRBV27 and TRBJ1-1; TRBD1 aligns across 7 bases. V dropped 5 bases and J dropped 2; count of bases not matched to a gene: 11. Germline V gene sequence: CDR1 MNHEY, CDR2 SMNVEV (reference sequence). The CDR3 length is 16 residues. The CDR3 is CASSPPGGFRNTEAFF. CDR3 nucleotides: TGTGCCAGCAGTCCGCCAGGGGGTTTTCGAAACACTGAAGCTTTCTTT.

The chain couples TRBV7-8 to TRBJ2-4, with a possible D match to TRBD2 (5 bases). The CDR3 has 17 residues. The germline V and J ends were trimmed by 1 base and 3 bases, with 16 bases remaining between them. Germline-derived CDR1 and CDR2 are SGHVS and FQNEAQ. The CDR3 region has the DNA TGTGCCAGCAGCTTAGAAGGCGCACCTAGCCACAAAAACATTCAGTACTTC. It is translated as CASSLEGAPSHKNIQYF.

This sequence joins TRBV5-1 and TRBJ2-7; the match to TRBD1 covers 7 bases. Looked up from germline, CDR1 is SGHRS and CDR2 is YFSETQ. V lost 0 bases, J lost 4 bases, and 7 bases stayed unmatched. The CDR3 sequence is 15 residues long. CDR3 in amino acids: CASSLAGTETYEQYF. The DNA for the CDR3 is TGCGCCAGCAGCTTGGCAGGGACAGAGACTTACGAGCAGTACTTC.

V and J are TRBV7-9 and TRBJ2-3, with TRBD1 matching 7 bases. J lost 9 bases, V lost 7 bases, and 7 bases had no gene match. The CDR3 extends over 12 amino acids. The V gene's germline CDR1 is SEHNR and CDR2 FQNEAQ (reference sequence). CDR3 residues: CASTPGQTTQYF. DNA for the CDR3: TGTGCCAGCACCCCGGGACAGACGACGCAGTATTTT.

This chain uses TRBV10-3 with TRBJ1-2; 7 positions agree with TRBD1. Germline CDR1 is ENHRY and CDR2 is SYGVKD. Losses at the gene ends were 11 bases for V and 8 bases for J; bases not matched to a gene: 11. CDR3 size: 12 residues. CDR3 protein: CASAGGGHGYTF. Here the CDR3 DNA reads TGTGCCTCGGCAGGGGGAGGTCACGGCTACACCTTC.

The chain has TRBV10-3 and TRBJ1-3, with no clear D. The CDR3 is 14 amino acids. Germline V gene data show CDR1 as ENHRY and CDR2 as SYGVKD. The V end lost 4 bases, the J end lost 1 base, and 8 bases lay between the germline ends. CDR3 DNA: TGTGCCATCAGTGTAATGGAGTCTGGAAACACCATATATTTT. This encodes CAISVMESGNTIYF.